This T cell receptor (beta chain) came from a study of blood T cell repertoires in COVID-19. Whole-study context: Sample material is recorded as cDNA or gDNA derived from T cells, B-cell-depleted T cells, or PBMCs.

Authors' analysis steps: Reference gene primer amplification gave nucleated cell count estimates. Sequencing used immunoSEQ multiplex PCR; TCRdb keeps in-frame clones, though not all of them. That table furnishes V, J and clone size, whereas the DNA furnished D and trimming. The sample has around 200,000 clones; less than 85% are singletons. CDR3 length equals 12 residues. Trimming pared 0 bases from V and 4 bases from J, leaving 3 bases between. CDR1 is MNHEY and CDR2 is SVGAGI in the germline V gene. This clone was seen a handful of times. Material for sequencing was peripheral blood. The chain recombines TRBV6-5 with TRBJ1-2; D is undetermined. The source of this sequence is a man aged 50 to 60 who had recovered from COVID-19. This CDR3 is CASSYSGYGYTF. The CDR3 DNA is TGTGCCAGCAGTTACTCCGGCTATGGCTACACCTTC.